Shown below are 21 T cell receptor beta chains from a single sample sequenced in a study of T cells in Graves' hyperthyroidism and ophthalmopathy. Authors of the study amplified TCR beta CDR3 regions from RNA transcripts. The HTBI primer set drove a first-round RT-PCR of the TCR CDR3. Each CDR3 protein is one row after TCRdb ran MiXCR on the multiplex PCR reads. The profile shows fewer than 900,000 distinct CDR3 sequences, under 20% of them singletons. The sequenced material came from blood. The source of these receptors is a woman between 50 and 59 years old with Graves' hyperthyroidism that later progressed to Graves' ophthalmopathy.

The table lists this clonotype with a few counts. This chain joins TRBV4-1 and TRBJ2-5, with 9 bases fitting TRBD2. The CDR3 sequence is 14 residues long. The germline V gene encodes CDR1 MGHRA and CDR2 YSYEKL. V gave up 4 bases and J gave up 5 bases; unmatched junction bases: 5. The CDR3 nucleotides read TGCGCCAGCAGCCCCAGCGGGGGGATCGAGACCCAGTACTTC. This codes for CASSPSGGIETQYF.

The rearrangement joins TRBV25-1 to TRBJ1-2; a possible D gene is TRBD1 (5 bases). The V gene lost 5 bases and the J gene lost 6 bases, with 13 bases spanning the gap. The CDR3 runs 13 residues. The germline V gene encodes CDR1 MGHDK and CDR2 SYGVNS. The CDR3 loop reads CASSKGRKDGYTF. For the CDR3, the DNA is TGTGCCAGCAGTAAGGGACGAAAGGATGGCTACACCTTC.

This clonotype occurred a few times. The V gene is TRBV4-1, the J gene TRBJ1-5; D remains unclear. The CDR3 extends over 15 amino acids. The germline gives CDR1 MGHRA, CDR2 YSYEKL. The V end lost 1 base, the J end lost 2 bases, and 9 bases lay between the germline ends. The CDR3 bases are TGCGCCAGCAGCCAAGTGGCAGACGGCAATCAGCCCCAGCATTTT. Residues: CASSQVADGNQPQHF.

This clonotype was found many times. The V call is TRBV7-9, the J call TRBJ1-1; D is uncertain. This CDR3 is built from 14 residues. Germline loops: CDR1 SEHNR, CDR2 FQNEAQ (reference sequence). The V gene lost 1 base and the J gene lost 3 bases, with 9 bases spanning the gap. The CDR3 reads CASSLVSVDTEAFF. Here the CDR3 DNA reads TGTGCCAGCAGCTTAGTTTCCGTAGACACTGAAGCTTTCTTT.

This clonotype has only a few counts. The chain combines TRBV4-1 with TRBJ1-5; a possible D gene is TRBD1 (6 bases). Germline V gene sequence: CDR1 MGHRA, CDR2 YSYEKL. Trimming took 4 bases from V and 9 from J, leaving 16 bases between them. CDR3 length: 14 amino acids. Here the CDR3 DNA reads TGCGCCAGCAGCCTAGGGGGAGTGGTCGGGCCCCAGCATTTT. Encoded protein: CASSLGGVVGPQHF.

This chain joins TRBV18 and TRBJ2-7; 7 positions agree with TRBD1. V was pared by 2 bases and J by 6 bases, with 13 bases of the junction left unmatched. There are 16 residues in the CDR3. Germline assignment: CDR1 KGHSH and CDR2 LQKENI. The CDR3 sequence: CASSPNSGQPPTEQYF. The CDR3 DNA reads as TGTGCCAGCTCACCAAATTCGGGACAGCCGCCAACCGAGCAGTACTTC.

The chain has TRBV9 and TRBJ2-5; no clear D gene. The CDR3 has 15 amino acids. Germline V gives CDR1 SGDLS, CDR2 YYNGEE. The germline V and J ends were trimmed by 4 bases and 1 base, with 14 bases remaining between them. CDR3 sequence (DNA): TGTGCCAGCAGCCGGTCCGCTGGATTCCAAGAGACCCAGTACTTC. Translating it yields CASSRSAGFQETQYF.

V usage is TRBV7-9 and J usage is TRBJ2-2; TRBD1 or TRBD2 may be the D gene (5 bases each). Trimming cost V 5 bases and J 4 bases, with 17 bases left between them. CDR3 length: 16 amino acids. Germline V CDR1 and CDR2: SEHNR, FQNEAQ (reference sequence). The CDR3, as DNA: TGTGCCAGCAGCCCCGGGACCCTAAGGTTCACCGGGGAGCTGTTTTTT. Amino acid sequence: CASSPGTLRFTGELFF.

The rearrangement uses TRBV11-3 and TRBJ2-3, with a weak D call TRBD1 (5 bases). From germline, CDR1 is SGHNT and CDR2 YENEEA. Trimming took 1 base from V and 1 from J, leaving 12 bases between them. The CDR3 consists of 16 residues. The CDR3 DNA follows: TGTGCCAGCAGCTTAGGGACAAAAACTCGCACAGATACGCAGTATTTT. Residues: CASSLGTKTRTDTQYF.

This clonotype was observed a handful of times. The rearrangement links TRBV18 to TRBJ1-5; maybe TRBD1 (5 bases). Trimming shortened V by 5 bases and J by 5 bases, and 13 bases separated the two germline ends. Germline V gene sequence: CDR1 KGHSH, CDR2 LQKENI. The CDR3 is 14 residues long. The CDR3 spells CASSSRDGDQPQHF. CDR3 sequence (DNA): TGTGCCAGCTCATCCCGGGACGGCGATCAGCCCCAGCATTTT.

This clonotype appeared many times. The chain is built from TRBV12-3 or TRBV12-4 and TRBJ2-7, with 7 bases matching TRBD1. V trimming: 6 bases; J trimming: 0 bases; junction bases outside the gene matches: 8. The CDR3 has 15 residues. The CDR3, as DNA: TGTGCCAGCAGCCTACAGGGGCCGAGCTCCTACGAGCAGTACTTC. Translation gives CASSLQGPSSYEQYF.

About this clonotype: At one end the junction does not follow the germline gene, possibly because of a read error. The J gene is TRBJ1-2, the V gene TRBV29-1; the D gene is possibly TRBD1 (5 bases). The CDR3 is made up of 14 amino acids. The V gene's germline CDR1 is SQVTM and CDR2 ANQGSEA. CDR3 sequence: CSIDSPGKPDGYTF. CDR3 DNA: TGCAGCATTGACTCACCAGGGAAACCGGATGGCTACACCTTC.

This clonotype has more than one count but fewer than ten. A junction end diverges from the germline sequence, so it may reflect a read error. The chain employs TRBV4-2 and TRBJ2-6; D is ambiguous. The CDR3 covers 15 residues. The V gene's germline CDR1 is LGHNA and CDR2 YNFKEQ. For the CDR3, the DNA is TGTGCCAGCAGCCAAGAGAACTCTGGGACCAACGTCCTGACTTTC. This translates into CASSQENSGTNVLTF.

The rearrangement uses TRBV29-1 and TRBJ2-7; 8 positions match TRBD1. The length of the CDR3 is 14 residues. The junction had 9 bases not matched to a gene; V was cut back by 4 bases and J by 4 bases. Germline assignment: CDR1 SQVTM and CDR2 ANQGSEA. This CDR3 reads CSVVGDRPVYEQYF. CDR3 DNA: TGCAGCGTTGTGGGGGACAGGCCCGTATACGAGCAGTACTTC.

The CDR3 is CASSIGEALGGADTQYF. The DNA of the CDR3 is TGTGCCAGTAGTATAGGGGAGGCCCTGGGGGGTGCAGATACGCAGTATTTT. This rearrangement joins TRBV19 to TRBJ2-3; possibly TRBD2 for D (6 bases). From germline, CDR1 is LNHDA and CDR2 SQIVND (reference sequence). Deletions cut 1 base from V and 4 bases from J, with 18 bases between. This CDR3 is built from 17 residues.

This clonotype was picked up many times. This chain's CDR3 is CASSLSMGASSYEQYF. The CDR3 DNA follows: TGTGCCAGCAGTTTATCGATGGGGGCGAGCTCCTACGAGCAGTACTTC. The genes are TRBV27 and TRBJ2-7, with D perhaps matching TRBD1 (6 bases). This CDR3 has 16 residues. Germline V CDR1 and CDR2: MNHEY, SMNVEV (reference sequence). Trimming pared 0 bases from V and 0 bases from J, leaving 12 bases between.

This chain joins TRBV27 and TRBJ2-7, with 7 nucleotides matching TRBD1. The V gene end was trimmed by 6 bases and the J gene end by 2 bases; junction bases not matched to a gene: 7. CDR1 and CDR2 (germline): MNHEY, SMNVEV (reference sequence). CDR3 length: 14 amino acids. CDR3 amino acids: CASRAIGQAYEQYF. The CDR3 DNA reads TGTGCCAGCAGGGCTATTGGACAGGCCTACGAGCAGTACTTC.

This clonotype was counted ten times or more. The CDR3, as DNA: TGTGCCAGCAGCCAAACGGGGGGGCAGACAGATACGCAGTATTTT. Translating gives CASSQTGGQTDTQYF. The chain uses TRBV3-1 and TRBJ2-3; 8 nucleotides align to TRBD2. Germline values: CDR1 LGHDT, CDR2 YNNKEL (reference sequence). V was pared by 2 bases and J by 3 bases, with 4 bases of the junction left unmatched. This CDR3 comprises 15 residues.

This clonotype was seen many times. The rearrangement links TRBV3-1 to TRBJ2-1; D gene unclear. With 0 bases removed from V and 4 bases from J, the gap between germline ends came to 10 bases. The CDR3 loop spans 15 amino acids. Germline V gene data show CDR1 as LGHDT and CDR2 as YNNKEL (reference sequence). The CDR3 region has the DNA TGTGCCAGCAGCCAAGATAGGGCAGGATACAATGAGCAGTTCTTC. Its protein is CASSQDRAGYNEQFF.

This chain joins TRBV3-1 and TRBJ2-1, with TRBD2 matching 8 bases. CDR3 length: 15 residues. With V trimmed by 4 bases and J by 9 bases, 11 bases remained unmatched. Germline V CDR1 and CDR2: LGHDT, YNNKEL (reference sequence). CDR3 bases: TGTGCCAGCAGCCGGGTTGAAACGGGGGGGGGTGAGCAGTTCTTC. Translating it yields CASSRVETGGGEQFF.

This clonotype appeared a few times. This chain connects TRBV7-9 to TRBJ1-4; 7 positions agree with TRBD1. Trimming cost V 5 bases and J 4 bases; bases outside gene matches: 13. The CDR3 is made up of 17 amino acids. Germline V gene sequence: CDR1 SEHNR, CDR2 FQNEAQ (reference sequence). This chain's CDR3 is CASSAQGQRFNNEKLFF. The CDR3 DNA sequence: TGTGCCAGCAGCGCACAGGGACAGAGATTTAATAATGAAAAACTGTTTTTT.